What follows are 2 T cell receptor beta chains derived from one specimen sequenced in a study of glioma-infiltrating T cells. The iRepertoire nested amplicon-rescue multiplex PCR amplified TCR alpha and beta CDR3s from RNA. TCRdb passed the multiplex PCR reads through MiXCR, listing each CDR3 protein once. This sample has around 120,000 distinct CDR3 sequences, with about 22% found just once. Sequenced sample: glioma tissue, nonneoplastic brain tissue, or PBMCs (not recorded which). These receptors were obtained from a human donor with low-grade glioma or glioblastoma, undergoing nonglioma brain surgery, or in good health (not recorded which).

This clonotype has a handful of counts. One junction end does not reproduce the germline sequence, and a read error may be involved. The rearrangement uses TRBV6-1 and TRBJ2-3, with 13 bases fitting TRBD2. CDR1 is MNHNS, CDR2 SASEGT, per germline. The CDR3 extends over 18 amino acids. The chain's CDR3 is CAISEFLGTSGGTDTQYF. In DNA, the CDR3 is TGTGCCATCAGTGAATTCCTCGGGACTAGCGGGGGCACAGATACGCAGTATTTT.

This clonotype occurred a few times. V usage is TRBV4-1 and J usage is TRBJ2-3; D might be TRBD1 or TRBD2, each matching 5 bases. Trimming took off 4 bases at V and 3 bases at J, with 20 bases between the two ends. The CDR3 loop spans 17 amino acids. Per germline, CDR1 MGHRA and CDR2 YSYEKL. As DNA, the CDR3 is TGCGCCAGCAGCCCTTTGGCTGAGGGTGGGACGACAGATACGCAGTATTTT. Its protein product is CASSPLAEGGTTDTQYF.